The rows below give T cell receptor beta chains drawn from one sample of a study of T cell responses to AZD1222 COVID-19 vaccine. Profiled with immunoSEQ multiplex PCR; TCRdb holds only in-frame clones, not every one. This sample yields 100,000 to 150,000 clones, of which approximately 88% are seen a single time; approximately 4.2% belongs to the top ten. Sequencing used peripheral blood, obtained on day 0 of AZD1222 vaccination. The source of these receptors is an adult in good health. Both conserved end residues are part of each CDR3. The D gene is left open where the match is weak. Where a row states a size, it is once, few, many or the class of an expanded clone; other rows omit it.

CDR3 protein: CASRWTSGSGGELFF
CDR3 DNA: TGTGCCAGTAGGTGGACTAGCGGGAGTGGCGGGGAGCTGTTTTTT
J gene: TRBJ2-2
D gene: TRBD2
clone size: NA
V gene: TRBV19

CDR3 protein: CASSQGKAHTYEQYF
CDR3 DNA: TGTGCCAGCAGCCAAGGAAAGGCACATACCTACGAGCAGTACTTC
J gene: TRBJ2-7
D gene: NA
clone size: NA
V gene: TRBV3-1/TRBV3-2

CDR3 protein: CASKDNMNEKLFF
CDR3 DNA: TGTGCCAGCAAGGACAATATGAATGAAAAACTGTTTTTT
J gene: TRBJ1-4
D gene: NA
clone size: NA
V gene: TRBV12-3/TRBV12-4

CDR3 protein: CATRTGVGKQFF
CDR3 DNA: TGTGCCACCCGGACAGGGGTCGGGAAGCAGTTCTTC
J gene: TRBJ2-1
D gene: TRBD1
clone size: few
V gene: TRBV2

CDR3 protein: CASSVSGTTDTQYF
CDR3 DNA: TGTGCCAGCAGCGTAAGCGGGACCACAGATACGCAGTATTTT
J gene: TRBJ2-3
D gene: TRBD2
clone size: NA
V gene: TRBV9

CDR3 protein: CASSLDSGQNTEAFF
CDR3 DNA: TGCGCCAGCAGCTTGGATTCGGGACAGAACACTGAAGCTTTCTTT
J gene: TRBJ1-1
D gene: NA
clone size: NA
V gene: TRBV5-1

CDR3 protein: CASSEDTSAHQPQHF
CDR3 DNA: TGTGCCAGCAGTGAGGACACGAGTGCGCATCAGCCCCAGCATTTT
J gene: TRBJ1-5
D gene: NA
clone size: NA
V gene: TRBV2

CDR3 protein: CASSQEYYGYTF
CDR3 DNA: TGTGCCAGCAGCCAAGAGTACTATGGCTACACCTTC
J gene: TRBJ1-2
D gene: NA
clone size: once
V gene: TRBV3-1/TRBV3-2

CDR3 protein: CASRGRDEQFF
CDR3 DNA: TGTGCCAGTAGAGGTCGCGATGAGCAGTTCTTC
J gene: TRBJ2-1
D gene: NA
clone size: NA
V gene: TRBV14

CDR3 protein: CASKALGTGQETQYF
CDR3 DNA: TGTGCCAGCAAGGCCCTTGGGACAGGACAAGAGACCCAGTACTTC
J gene: TRBJ2-5
D gene: TRBD1
clone size: NA
V gene: TRBV27

CDR3 protein: CASSPSWQQETQYF
CDR3 DNA: TGTGCCAGCTCACCAAGTTGGCAGCAAGAGACCCAGTACTTC
J gene: TRBJ2-5
D gene: NA
clone size: NA
V gene: TRBV18

CDR3 protein: CASIQGAPYEQYF
CDR3 DNA: TGTGCCAGCATCCAGGGGGCCCCCTACGAGCAGTACTTC
J gene: TRBJ2-7
D gene: TRBD1
clone size: NA
V gene: TRBV6-5

CDR3 protein: CASSQSPGQGDTGELFF
CDR3 DNA: TGTGCCAGCAGCCAGTCTCCGGGACAGGGGGACACCGGGGAGCTGTTTTTT
J gene: TRBJ2-2
D gene: TRBD1
clone size: NA
V gene: TRBV4-2

CDR3 protein: CASSRSEGRLGEKLFF
CDR3 DNA: TGTGCCAGCAGCAGATCGGAGGGGCGCTTGGGTGAAAAACTGTTTTTT
J gene: TRBJ1-4
D gene: NA
clone size: NA
V gene: TRBV11-1

CDR3 protein: CASSQGASTDTQYF
CDR3 DNA: TGCGCCAGCAGCCAGGGGGCTAGCACAGATACGCAGTATTTT
J gene: TRBJ2-3
D gene: NA
clone size: NA
V gene: TRBV4-1

CDR3 protein: CASSDTSYEQYF
CDR3 DNA: TGCGCCAGCAGCGATACAAGCTACGAGCAGTACTTC
J gene: TRBJ2-7
D gene: NA
clone size: NA
V gene: TRBV5-1

CDR3 protein: CASSISTQETQYF
CDR3 DNA: TGTGCCAGTAGTATTAGTACCCAAGAGACCCAGTACTTC
J gene: TRBJ2-5
D gene: NA
clone size: NA
V gene: TRBV19

CDR3 protein: CASRQVVSSYNEQFF
CDR3 DNA: TGTGCCAGCAGGCAAGTAGTGAGCTCCTACAATGAGCAGTTCTTC
J gene: TRBJ2-1
D gene: NA
clone size: NA
V gene: TRBV2

CDR3 protein: CASSAGLGNEQFF
CDR3 DNA: TGCGCCAGCAGCGCGGGGTTAGGCAATGAGCAGTTCTTC
J gene: TRBJ2-1
D gene: NA
clone size: NA
V gene: TRBV5-1

CDR3 protein: CASSLGTSGSTDTQYF
CDR3 DNA: TGTGCCAGCAGCTTAGGAACTAGCGGTAGCACAGATACGCAGTATTTT
J gene: TRBJ2-3
D gene: TRBD2
clone size: NA
V gene: TRBV7-9

CDR3 protein: CASSPQSFGYGYTF
CDR3 DNA: TGTGCCAGCAGCCCACAGTCCTTCGGCTATGGCTACACCTTC
J gene: TRBJ1-2
D gene: NA
clone size: NA
V gene: TRBV3-1/TRBV3-2

CDR3 protein: CASSLGGEKLFF
CDR3 DNA: TGTGCCAGCAGCTTAGGAGGGGAAAAACTGTTTTTT
J gene: TRBJ1-4
D gene: NA
clone size: NA
V gene: TRBV7-9

CDR3 protein: CASSDTGAGQPQHF
CDR3 DNA: TGTGCCAGCAGCGACACAGGGGCAGGGCAGCCCCAGCATTTT
J gene: TRBJ1-5
D gene: TRBD1
clone size: NA
V gene: TRBV11-2

CDR3 protein: CASSSGGRGQPQHF
CDR3 DNA: TGTGCCAGCAGTTCCGGGGGGCGCGGACAGCCCCAGCATTTT
J gene: TRBJ1-5
D gene: NA
clone size: NA
V gene: TRBV27

CDR3 protein: CASSSMTGGSAYEQYF
CDR3 DNA: TGCGCCAGCAGCTCAATGACAGGGGGGTCGGCCTACGAGCAGTACTTC
J gene: TRBJ2-7
D gene: TRBD1
clone size: NA
V gene: TRBV5-1

CDR3 protein: CSVFSGTVMNTEAFF
CDR3 DNA: TGCAGCGTTTTTTCCGGGACAGTGATGAACACTGAAGCTTTCTTT
J gene: TRBJ1-1
D gene: TRBD1
clone size: once
V gene: TRBV29-1

CDR3 protein: CASSLWGEPEAFF
CDR3 DNA: TGCGCCAGCAGCTTGTGGGGTGAGCCTGAAGCTTTCTTT
J gene: TRBJ1-1
D gene: NA
clone size: NA
V gene: TRBV5-1

CDR3 protein: CASSGPPSGAYEQYF
CDR3 DNA: TGTGCCAGCAGCGGGCCCCCGAGTGGCGCCTACGAGCAGTACTTC
J gene: TRBJ2-7
D gene: NA
clone size: NA
V gene: TRBV7-9

CDR3 protein: CASSLAGGSHNEQFF
CDR3 DNA: TGCGCCAGCAGCTTAGCGGGAGGGAGCCACAATGAGCAGTTCTTC
J gene: TRBJ2-1
D gene: TRBD2
clone size: NA
V gene: TRBV5-1

CDR3 protein: CASSRARGGSTEAFF
CDR3 DNA: TGTGCCAGTTCGAGGGCCAGGGGAGGGTCGACTGAAGCTTTCTTT
J gene: TRBJ1-1
D gene: NA
clone size: few
V gene: TRBV19

CDR3 protein: CASIRDTSSGNTIYF
CDR3 DNA: TGTGCCAGCATCAGAGACACGAGCTCTGGAAACACCATATATTTT
J gene: TRBJ1-3
D gene: NA
clone size: NA
V gene: TRBV28

CDR3 protein: CASSSLAGLNEQYF
CDR3 DNA: TGTGCCAGTAGTAGTTTAGCGGGATTAAACGAGCAGTACTTC
J gene: TRBJ2-7
D gene: TRBD2
clone size: NA
V gene: TRBV19

CDR3 protein: CASSSYPGQGIAYEQYF
CDR3 DNA: TGCGCCAGCAGCTCGTACCCGGGACAGGGTATAGCCTACGAGCAGTACTTC
J gene: TRBJ2-7
D gene: TRBD1
clone size: NA
V gene: TRBV5-1

CDR3 protein: CAWSRILDNEQFF
CDR3 DNA: TGTGCCTGGAGTCGAATACTGGACAATGAGCAGTTCTTC
J gene: TRBJ2-1
D gene: NA
clone size: NA
V gene: TRBV30

CDR3 protein: CASSRKRGRTSGHQETQYF
CDR3 DNA: TGTGCCAGCAGCCGCAAAAGAGGGAGGACTAGCGGGCACCAAGAGACCCAGTACTTC
J gene: TRBJ2-5
D gene: TRBD2
clone size: NA
V gene: TRBV3-1/TRBV3-2

CDR3 protein: CASSLVRPGTNTEAFF
CDR3 DNA: TGTGCCAGCAGCTTAGTCCGTCCAGGGACGAACACTGAAGCTTTCTTT
J gene: TRBJ1-1
D gene: NA
clone size: NA
V gene: TRBV7-8

CDR3 protein: CAWSVWGLGGNEKLFF
CDR3 DNA: TGTGCCTGGAGTGTATGGGGACTTGGGGGTAATGAAAAACTGTTTTTT
J gene: TRBJ1-4
D gene: NA
clone size: NA
V gene: TRBV30

CDR3 protein: CASASDGETQYF
CDR3 DNA: TGTGCCAGCGCGAGTGACGGAGAGACCCAGTACTTC
J gene: TRBJ2-5
D gene: NA
clone size: once
V gene: TRBV6-6

CDR3 protein: CASSPSGGRGFF
CDR3 DNA: TGTGCCAGCAGCCCCTCCGGGGGGAGGGGGTTCTTC
J gene: TRBJ2-1
D gene: TRBD2
clone size: once
V gene: TRBV12-3/TRBV12-4

CDR3 protein: CASSLTGTPYNEQFF
CDR3 DNA: TGCGCCAGCAGTTTGACCGGGACACCCTACAATGAGCAGTTCTTC
J gene: TRBJ2-1
D gene: NA
clone size: NA
V gene: TRBV5-1

CDR3 protein: CASSLRILTVSTNYGYTF
CDR3 DNA: TGTGCCAGCAGTCTCAGGATCCTGACAGTTTCGACTAACTATGGCTACACCTTC
J gene: TRBJ1-2
D gene: NA
clone size: NA
V gene: TRBV6-6